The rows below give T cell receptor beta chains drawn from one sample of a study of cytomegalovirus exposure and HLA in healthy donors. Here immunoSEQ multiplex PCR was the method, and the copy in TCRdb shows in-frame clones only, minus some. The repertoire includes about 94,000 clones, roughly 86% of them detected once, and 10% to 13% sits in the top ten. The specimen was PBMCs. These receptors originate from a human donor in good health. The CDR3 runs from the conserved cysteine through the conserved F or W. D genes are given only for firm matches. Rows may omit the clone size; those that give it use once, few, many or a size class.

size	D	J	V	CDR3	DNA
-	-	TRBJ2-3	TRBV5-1	CASSLGGNDDTQYF	TGCGCCAGCAGCCTAGGGGGAAACGATGATACGCAGTATTTT
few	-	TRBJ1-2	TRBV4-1	CASSQDDSSHGYTF	TGCGCCAGCAGCCAAGACGACAGTTCGCATGGCTACACCTTC
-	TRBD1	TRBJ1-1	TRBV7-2	CASRQWTGTEAFF	TGTGCCAGCAGGCAATGGACAGGCACTGAAGCTTTCTTT
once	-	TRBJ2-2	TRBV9	CASSVRGAYMGELFF	TGTGCCAGCAGCGTACGGGGGGCTTATATGGGGGAGCTGTTTTTT
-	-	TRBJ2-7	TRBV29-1	CSPPAGWDEQYF	TGCAGCCCACCGGCGGGGTGGGACGAGCAGTACTTC
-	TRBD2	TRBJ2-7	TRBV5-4	CASSFVGRGEQYF	TGTGCCAGCAGCTTTGTCGGGAGGGGCGAGCAGTACTTC
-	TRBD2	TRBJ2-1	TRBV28	CASSSRLAPNEQFF	TGTGCCAGCAGTTCAAGACTAGCGCCCAATGAGCAGTTCTTC
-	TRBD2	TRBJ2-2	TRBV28	CASSFPGGRASAGELFF	TGTGCCAGCAGTTTCCCTGGCGGGAGGGCCTCGGCCGGGGAGCTGTTTTTT
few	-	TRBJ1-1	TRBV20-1	CSAQNTEAFF	TGCAGTGCCCAGAACACTGAAGCTTTCTTT
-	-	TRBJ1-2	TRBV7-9	CASTPPGYYGYTF	TGTGCCAGCACCCCACCGGGGTACTATGGCTACACCTTC
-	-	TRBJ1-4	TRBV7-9	CASSPLGSQNEKLFF	TGTGCCAGCAGCCCGCTTGGGAGCCAGAATGAAAAACTGTTTTTT